This T cell receptor beta chain was observed in a study of CD8+ T cells in alopecia areata. Study conclusions and caveats: The study found TCR sharing across patients less clear than in mice, possibly for HLA reasons. Compared with normal scalp, lesional scalp had higher clonality and more expanded CD8+ clones.

As concerns this clone: As yet, its antigen is unknown.

RNA was isolated and reverse transcribed to cDNA, the sequencing template. TCRdb's table, derived via immunoSEQ multiplex PCR, lists solely in-frame clones and lacks some. The top ten clones hold roughly 20% of a sample with approximately 99,000 clones, approximately 59% of them seen once. The CDR3 is 15 amino acids. CDR1 SQVTM and CDR2 ANQGSEA come from the germline V gene. Trimming left V 0 bases short and J 1 base short, with 13 bases between. This TCR was recovered from a human donor in good health. This sequence joins TRBV29-1 and TRBJ2-7; D may be TRBD2 (7 bases). Sequences were obtained from CD8+ T cells sorted from blood. CDR3 nucleotide sequence: TGCAGCGTTGAAGATTACAGGGAGGGGTCCTACGAGCAGTACTTC. It encodes CSVEDYREGSYEQYF.